This T cell receptor (beta chain) was identified in a study of T-cell reconstitution after alpha-beta-depleted transplantation in children. A remark on this clonotype: The antigen remains undetermined.

The study's findings and limits: One year post-transplant, T-cell counts and diversity were largely derived from T cells produced anew. At around two months after transplant, the alpha-beta T cells were reportedly derived from several hundred expanded clones that came from non-depleted graft cells. Recipient T cells and thymic progenitors that survived gave rise to the high TCRbeta diversity observed at day 60 in some patients.

CDR1 SGHTA and CDR2 FQGNSA come from the germline V gene. V dropped 0 bases and J dropped 0; count of bases not matched to a gene: 10. The CDR3 totals 19 residues. TCRbeta library construction was performed incorporating unique molecular identifiers. TCRdb re-called the PCR reads with MiXCR, one entry per CDR3 protein. The profile covers about 580,000 distinct CDR3 sequences, with approximately 22% appearing a single time and roughly 13% taken by the ten largest. The sample consisted of PBMCs, mostly from graft donor cells, taken 360 days after TCRalphabeta/CD19-depleted stem cell transplant. The clonotype originates from a boy in the first two years of life who had a stem cell transplant for acute myeloid leukemia, so the T cells may come from the graft donor. The chain recombines TRBV7-2 with TRBJ2-4; 8 nucleotides align to TRBD1. The CDR3 loop is CASSLAGFGQGRAKNIQYF. In DNA, the CDR3 is TGTGCCAGCAGCTTAGCAGGGTTCGGACAGGGCCGAGCCAAAAACATTCAGTACTTC.